Below are 5 T cell receptor beta chains sequenced from a single sample in a study of cytomegalovirus exposure and HLA in healthy donors (dated by TCRdb to the late 2010s). Library preparation employed the immunoSEQ multiplex PCR assay. The multiplex PCR relied on a mix of 60 forward primers for TCR Vbeta segments and 13 reverse primers for TCR Jbeta segments. Imported from immuneACCESS, the table was reduced by TCRdb to in-frame sequences with V and J called. These copies leave out some clones; in studies compared against another copy, an unresolved V gene accounts for under half, and the cause of the remainder is not known. The sample's records list 200,000 to 250,000 clones. The ten largest clones add up to 1.1% of the sample. The sequenced sample was PBMCs. Source of these receptors: a girl aged 2 to 10 in good health and CMV-seropositive.

The chain combines TRBV7-9 with TRBJ1-2; no definite D call. V was pared by 1 base and J by 0 bases, with 21 bases between. Germline values: CDR1 SEHNR, CDR2 FQNEAQ (reference sequence). The CDR3 is 19 amino acids. The CDR3 nucleotides are TGTGCCAGCAGCTTAGTTCGGCTGGCAGCACCTAGAGCTAACTATGGCTACACCTTC. Translation gives CASSLVRLAAPRANYGYTF. The full variable domain, in which reference TRBV7-9 and TRBJ1-2 provide the parts outside the CDR3, is DTGVSQNPRHKITKRGQNVTFRCDPISEHNRLYWYRQTLGQGPEFLTYFQNEAQLEKSRLLSDRFSAERPKGSFSTLEIQRTEQGDSAMYLCASSLVRLAAPRANYGYTFGSGTRLTVV.

The V gene is TRBV28, the J gene TRBJ2-7, with TRBD2 matching over 9 bases. The V gene's germline CDR1 is MDHEN and CDR2 SYDVKM. V was clipped by 1 base and J by 1 base; unmatched bases: 2. The length of the CDR3 is 15 residues. The CDR3 coding sequence is TGTGCCAGCAGTTTATTGACTAGCGGATCCTACGAGCAGTACTTC. Protein sequence: CASSLLTSGSYEQYF.

This chain links TRBV15 with TRBJ2-1, with 9 bases that match TRBD2. CDR1 is LNHNV and CDR2 is YYDKDF in the germline V gene (reference sequence). CDR3 length equals 18 residues. J gave up 6 bases and V 1 base, and 13 bases lay outside the gene matches. In DNA, the CDR3 is TGTGCCACCAGCAGAGTTAGCGGGAGAAGTTGGGGGGGCAATGAGCAGTTCTTC. This encodes CATSRVSGRSWGGNEQFF.

The chain is built from TRBV28 and TRBJ2-1; 7 nucleotides line up with TRBD2. CDR1 is MDHEN, CDR2 SYDVKM, per germline. This CDR3 spans 16 amino acids. Trimming cost V 6 bases and J 3 bases; bases outside gene matches: 11. CDR3 sequence: CASSFLQAGFYNEQFF. CDR3 DNA sequence: TGTGCCAGCAGCTTCCTTCAAGCGGGGTTCTACAATGAGCAGTTCTTC.

The rearrangement links TRBV28 to TRBJ1-5; possible D gene TRBD1, 5 bases. The CDR3 runs to 17 residues. Looked up from germline, CDR1 is MDHEN and CDR2 is SYDVKM. With 3 bases removed from V and 5 bases from J, the gap between germline ends came to 20 bases. CDR3: CASSLYPSGTAHQPQHF. CDR3 DNA sequence: TGTGCCAGCAGTTTGTACCCCAGCGGGACGGCCCATCAGCCCCAGCATTTT.